A selection of T cell receptor beta chains follows, all from one sample in a study of blood T cell repertoires in COVID-19. Sequencing was performed with immunoSEQ multiplex PCR; in TCRdb, only in-frame clones are kept and a portion is missing. The sample records roughly 230,000 clones, roughly 85% being singletons. Source material: peripheral blood. The receptors originated from a middle-aged man with acute or convalescent COVID-19. Each CDR3 is given with its conserved first and last residue. D genes are given only for firm matches. Some rows mark clone size as missing; the rest say once, few, many or name a class of expanded clone.

TRBJ2-7 | TRBV6-1 | TRBD1 | 13 | NA | TGTGCCAGCAGTGAAGCGCGACAGGGAGAGCAGTACTTC | CASSEARQGEQYF
TRBJ2-1 | TRBV11-1 | TRBD2 | 16 | NA | TGTGCCAGCAGCTTAGGAGGGCGGGGGGGCACGAATGAGCAGTTCTTC | CASSLGGRGGTNEQFF
TRBJ1-2 | TRBV6-5 | TRBD1 | 15 | NA | TGTGCCAGCAGTCCCCGGACAGGGGGAATCAATGGCTACACCTTC | CASSPRTGGINGYTF
TRBJ1-1 | TRBV7-2 | NA | 14 | NA | TGTGCCAGCAGCTTATTCCAGGCTGGGTCTGAAGCTTTCTTT | CASSLFQAGSEAFF
TRBJ2-7 | TRBV9 | NA | 14 | NA | TGTGCCAGCAGCGGAACAGACGGGACCTACGAGCAGTACTTC | CASSGTDGTYEQYF
TRBJ2-7 | TRBV18 | NA | 14 | NA | TGTGCCAGCTCGCCGGAGACAGTCCCCTACGAGCAGTACTTC | CASSPETVPYEQYF
TRBJ1-5 | TRBV6-1 | NA | 16 | NA | TGTGCCAGCAGTGAAGCCTCGGGAATTAGCAATCAGCCCCAGCATTTT | CASSEASGISNQPQHF
TRBJ1-1 | TRBV28 | NA | 16 | once | TGTGCCAGCACCGAAACGGCCTTAAAGCGGCGCACTGAAGCTTTCTTT | CASTETALKRRTEAFF
TRBJ1-2 | TRBV6-5 | NA | 15 | NA | TGTGCCAGCAGTTACTCGCGCCGGGGAGGGGATGGCTACACCTTC | CASSYSRRGGDGYTF
TRBJ1-1 | TRBV7-2 | TRBD1 | 12 | NA | TGTGCCAGCAGCCCCACAGGGGGGGACGCTTTCTTT | CASSPTGGDAFF
TRBJ2-7 | TRBV10-3 | NA | 14 | NA | TGTGCCATCTCTGCTGGGCAAATATCCTACGAGCAGTACTTC | CAISAGQISYEQYF
TRBJ1-1 | TRBV5-4 | NA | 15 | few | TGTGCCAGCAGCCAAACAGGGTTGGTGAACACTGAAGCTTTCTTT | CASSQTGLVNTEAFF
TRBJ1-4 | TRBV7-9 | NA | 14 | NA | TGTGCCAGCACCACCTCGGGAGGGGATGAAAAACTGTTTTTT | CASTTSGGDEKLFF
TRBJ1-5 | TRBV10-1 | NA | 15 | NA | TGCGCCAGCACTCGAATCCCAGGCGAAAATCAGCCCCAGCATTTT | CASTRIPGENQPQHF
TRBJ1-2 | TRBV13 | TRBD1 | 14 | NA | TGTGCCAGCAGCTTTTGGACAGGGGGGTATGGCTACACCTTC | CASSFWTGGYGYTF
TRBJ1-1 | TRBV10-3 | NA | 14 | NA | TGTGCCATCAGTAGATGGGGGCTGAACACTGAAGCTTTCTTT | CAISRWGLNTEAFF
TRBJ1-4 | TRBV5-5 | TRBD1 | 15 | few | TGTGCCAGCAGCGGCGCGGGACAGTTAAATGAAAAACTGTTTTTT | CASSGAGQLNEKLFF
TRBJ1-5 | TRBV7-8 | TRBD1 | 15 | NA | TGTGCCACCCAACTTCAGACAGGGGTCAATCAGCCCCAGCATTTT | CATQLQTGVNQPQHF
TRBJ2-3 | TRBV28 | NA | 13 | NA | TGTGCCAGCAGCGAGCCTAGCACAGATACGCAGTATTTT | CASSEPSTDTQYF
TRBJ2-3 | TRBV4-1 | TRBD2 | 15 | NA | TGCGCCAGCACCCAAGGCCGCGGGGGGGCAGATACGCAGTATTTT | CASTQGRGGADTQYF
TRBJ1-6 | TRBV2 | NA | 13 | NA | TGTGCCAGCCTTACGGGGGGGAGTTCACCCCTCCACTTT | CASLTGGSSPLHF
TRBJ1-6 | TRBV6-5 | NA | 13 | NA | TGTGCCAGCAGTTACTCGTCCTATTCACCCCTCCACTTT | CASSYSSYSPLHF
TRBJ1-2 | TRBV2 | TRBD1 | 13 | once | TGTGCCAGCAGTGACACAGGGGCAGGGGGCTACACCTTC | CASSDTGAGGYTF
TRBJ2-3 | TRBV7-8 | NA | 16 | NA | TGTGCCAGCAGCTTAGTTGGTGAACATTCCACAGATACGCAGTATTTT | CASSLVGEHSTDTQYF
TRBJ1-1 | TRBV7-9 | TRBD1 | 15 | NA | TGTGCCAGCAGCTCCGGACAGGGGTTAGGCACTGAAGCTTTCTTT | CASSSGQGLGTEAFF
TRBJ2-3 | TRBV10-1 | TRBD1 | 13 | NA | TGCGCCAGCAGTGAGTCGACAGGGCTGGCGCAGTATTTT | CASSESTGLAQYF
TRBJ1-2 | TRBV19 | NA | 11 | NA | TGTGCCAGTAGTACTCCTTATGGCTACACCTTC | CASSTPYGYTF
TRBJ2-7 | TRBV7-9 | NA | 14 | NA | TGTGCCAGCAGCTTAGGCAAGGGGGACTACGAGCAGTACTTC | CASSLGKGDYEQYF
TRBJ1-5 | TRBV5-6 | NA | 16 | NA | TGTGCCAGCAGCTTGTCGACAGATTATAGCAATCAGCCCCAGCATTTT | CASSLSTDYSNQPQHF
TRBJ1-4 | TRBV4-3 | NA | 16 | NA | TGCGCCAGCAGCCAATTCAGACAGTCAACTAATGAAAAACTGTTTTTT | CASSQFRQSTNEKLFF
TRBJ1-5 | TRBV2 | TRBD1 | 14 | once | TGTGCCAGCAGTGGAGGGGGCGGCAATCAGCCCCAGCATTTT | CASSGGGGNQPQHF
TRBJ2-7 | TRBV2 | NA | 14 | NA | TGTGCCAGCAGTGAAATGGCGGGGAACTACGAGCAGTACTTC | CASSEMAGNYEQYF
TRBJ1-5 | TRBV6-1 | TRBD1 | 18 | NA | TGTGCCAGCAGTGAATTCGGAGGGGGCAGTATGGACGGATCGCCCCAGCATTTT | CASSEFGGGSMDGSPQHF
TRBJ2-4 | TRBV9 | TRBD2 | 15 | NA | TGTGCCAGCAGCGTCGGGACTAGCGGCTGGGGCATTCAGTACTTC | CASSVGTSGWGIQYF
TRBJ1-4 | TRBV6-5 | TRBD1 | 15 | NA | TGTGCCAGCAGATTCCCGGGACAGGCTAATGAAAAACTGTTTTTT | CASRFPGQANEKLFF
TRBJ2-5 | TRBV24-1 | NA | 17 | NA | TGTGCCACCAGTGATCCCCAGGGGCGGGGGCCGGGGGAGACCCAGTACTTC | CATSDPQGRGPGETQYF
TRBJ1-1 | TRBV19 | NA | 15 | few | TGTGCCAGTAGTATGCGACAGTCCTTGAACACTGAAGCTTTCTTT | CASSMRQSLNTEAFF
TRBJ1-2 | TRBV2 | TRBD1 | 12 | NA | TGTGCCAGCAGCGCCGGGACAGGAGGCGACACCTTC | CASSAGTGGDTF
TRBJ1-1 | TRBV7-8 | NA | 17 | NA | TGTGCCAGCAGCCCCATTCGACAAACACGATCGAACACTGAAGCTTTCTTT | CASSPIRQTRSNTEAFF
TRBJ1-5 | TRBV19 | NA | 16 | NA | TGTGCCAGTAGCTCAAGACAAGGACAGCCTCCTCAGCCCCAGCATTTT | CASSSRQGQPPQPQHF
TRBJ1-2 | TRBV10-2 | NA | 12 | NA | TGCGCCAGCAGTGAGTCGAAACAGCCCTACACCTTC | CASSESKQPYTF
TRBJ1-1 | TRBV12-3/TRBV12-4 | NA | 12 | NA | TGTGCCAGCAGCACTCTGAACACTGAAGCTTTCTTT | CASSTLNTEAFF
TRBJ2-7 | TRBV9 | NA | 11 | NA | TGTGCCAGCAGCGCGGAGTACGAGCAGTACTTC | CASSAEYEQYF
TRBJ1-2 | TRBV2 | TRBD1 | 15 | NA | TGTGCCAGCAGGTCCACAGGGGCCGCTAACTATGGCTACACCTTC | CASRSTGAANYGYTF
TRBJ2-7 | TRBV5-6 | NA | 14 | once | TGTGCCAGCAGCTTGGTGACTTCGACCTACGAGCAGTACTTC | CASSLVTSTYEQYF
TRBJ2-1 | TRBV7-3 | TRBD2 | 15 | NA | TGTGCCAGCAGCCCTACTAGCGGGGGGGCCGCTGAGCAGTTCTTC | CASSPTSGGAAEQFF
TRBJ1-2 | TRBV27 | NA | 13 | NA | TGTGCCAGCAGTTTTGACAAAAACTATGGCTACACCTTC | CASSFDKNYGYTF
TRBJ2-1 | TRBV5-1 | TRBD2 | 16 | NA | TGCGCCAGCCGAACTAGCGGGGGCCTCACCTACAATGAGCAGTTCTTC | CASRTSGGLTYNEQFF
TRBJ1-6 | TRBV6-5 | NA | 14 | NA | TGTGCCAGCAGACTTACAGCCTATAATTCACCCCTCCACTTT | CASRLTAYNSPLHF
TRBJ2-7 | TRBV5-5 | TRBD1 | 13 | NA | TGTGCCAGCAGCGGCTACAGGGGACACGAGCAGTACTTC | CASSGYRGHEQYF
TRBJ2-3 | TRBV11-2 | TRBD2 | 15 | NA | TGTGCCAGCAGCCCTGCGGGAGGAAGCACAGATACGCAGTATTTT | CASSPAGGSTDTQYF
TRBJ2-2 | TRBV7-6 | TRBD1 | 17 | NA | TGTGCCAGCAGCCCATTCATCGGGACAGCGAACACCGGGGAGCTGTTTTTT | CASSPFIGTANTGELFF
TRBJ1-2 | TRBV29-1 | TRBD1 | 13 | NA | TGCAGCGCATCCGACAGGGTCACCTATGGCTACACCTTC | CSASDRVTYGYTF